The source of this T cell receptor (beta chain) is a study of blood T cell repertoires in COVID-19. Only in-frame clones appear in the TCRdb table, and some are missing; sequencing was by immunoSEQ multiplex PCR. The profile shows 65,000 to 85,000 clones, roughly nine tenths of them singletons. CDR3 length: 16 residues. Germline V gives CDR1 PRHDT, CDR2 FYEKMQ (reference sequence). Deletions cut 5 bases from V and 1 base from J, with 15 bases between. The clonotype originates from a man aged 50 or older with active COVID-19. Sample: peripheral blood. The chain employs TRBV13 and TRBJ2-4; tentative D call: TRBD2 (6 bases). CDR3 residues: CASSLHGAGAKNIQYF. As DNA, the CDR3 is TGTGCCAGCAGCCTGCACGGCGCGGGGGCCAAAAACATTCAGTACTTC.